What follows are 13 T cell receptor beta chains derived from one specimen sequenced in a study of CD8 T cells in ankylosing spondylitis. TCRdb used MiXCR to reprocess the 5' RACE reads, holding one entry per CDR3 protein. The data hold about 88,000 distinct CDR3 sequences, with roughly 27% observed a single time. The sequenced sample consisted of blood, either unsorted or a sorted T cell fraction (not recorded which). These receptors originate from a male donor with ankylosing spondylitis or in good health (not recorded which).

This clonotype was counted only a few times. V is TRBV6-5 and J is TRBJ1-2; D ambiguous. From germline, CDR1 is MNHEY and CDR2 SVGAGI. This CDR3 is built from 18 residues. Trimming left V 0 bases short and J 0 bases short, with 17 bases between. DNA for the CDR3: TGTGCCAGCAGTTACTCGGCGCATCTCCTCCAACCTAACTATGGCTACACCTTC. Encoded protein: CASSYSAHLLQPNYGYTF.

There are a few counts of this clonotype. The chain uses TRBV20-1 and TRBJ1-6, with 7 nucleotides matching TRBD1. CDR3 length: 15 amino acids. Germline CDR1 reads DFQATT; CDR2 reads SNEGSKA (reference sequence). Unmatched junction bases numbered 12, after V lost 3 bases and J lost 10 bases. CDR3 amino acids: CSARDRSMTTSPLHF. In DNA form, the CDR3 reads TGCAGTGCTAGGGACAGGTCGATGACTACCTCACCCCTCCACTTT.

The rearrangement joins TRBV12-3 or TRBV12-4 to TRBJ2-3; D not resolved. The CDR3 sequence is 13 residues long. Trimming shortened V by 4 bases and J by 4 bases, and 9 bases separated the two germline ends. CDR3 loop: CASSSSSADTQYF. The CDR3 coding sequence is TGTGCCAGCAGTTCCAGTAGTGCAGATACGCAGTATTTT.

This clonotype has a count of ten or more. The gene calls are TRBV7-6 and TRBJ2-2; 10 positions agree with TRBD2. The CDR3 is made up of 15 amino acids. V trimming: 6 bases; J trimming: 4 bases; junction bases outside the gene matches: 5. The germline CDR1 and CDR2 sequences are SGHVS and FNYEAQ. The CDR3: CASSSLAGVTGELFF. The CDR3 DNA sequence: TGTGCCAGCAGTTCTCTAGCGGGAGTCACCGGGGAGCTGTTTTTT.

This clonotype was seen once. V and J are TRBV20-1 and TRBJ1-3; 7 nucleotides match TRBD1. V was clipped by 2 bases and J by 1 base; unmatched bases: 17. CDR1 and CDR2 from the germline V gene are DFQATT and SNEGSKA (reference sequence). The CDR3 has 19 amino acids. CDR3 in amino acids: CSARRPGQTFPYSGNTIYF. DNA for the CDR3: TGCAGTGCTAGACGGCCGGGACAGACATTTCCCTATTCTGGAAACACCATATATTTT.

The V and J genes are TRBV12-3 or TRBV12-4 and TRBJ1-1, with D possibly being TRBD1 (5 bases). The CDR3 consists of 13 residues. V lost 2 bases and J lost 8, with 12 bases in between. CDR3 sequence reads: CASSLTRGQEAFF. The CDR3 nucleotides are TGTGCCAGCAGTTTAACGAGGGGCCAGGAAGCTTTCTTT.

This clonotype appeared a few times. The chain employs TRBV20-1 and TRBJ1-2; D call uncertain. Per germline, CDR1 DFQATT and CDR2 SNEGSKA (reference sequence). The V and J ends lost 7 bases and 2 bases respectively, with 8 bases between them. CDR3 length: 11 amino acids. CDR3 bases: TGCAGTGGAGAGAGGAACTATGGCTACACCTTC. Translated, it gives CSGERNYGYTF.

This clonotype was detected only a few times. The DNA of the CDR3 is TGCAGTGCTACTTGGGGTTCTGGATACAATGAGCAGTTCTTC. As protein: CSATWGSGYNEQFF. V is TRBV20-1 and J is TRBJ2-1; D gene ambiguous. This CDR3 spans 14 amino acids. Per germline, CDR1 DFQATT and CDR2 SNEGSKA (reference sequence). V was clipped by 4 bases and J by 4 bases, with 14 bases between them.

This clonotype was observed a handful of times. The rearrangement joins TRBV5-4 to TRBJ2-1, with 7 nucleotides matching TRBD1. The germline gives CDR1 SGHNT, CDR2 YYREEE (reference sequence). V was pared by 2 bases and J by 5 bases, with 16 bases of the junction left unmatched. The CDR3 sequence is 18 residues long. The CDR3 sequence is CASSFLYETGTEDNEQFF. In DNA, the CDR3 is TGTGCCAGCAGCTTTTTATACGAAACCGGGACAGAGGACAATGAGCAGTTCTTC.

The V call is TRBV3-1, the J call TRBJ1-1; D is unresolved. The V and J ends lost 0 bases and 11 bases respectively, with 16 bases between them. This CDR3 has 14 residues. CDR1 is LGHDT and CDR2 is YNNKEL in the germline V gene (reference sequence). This CDR3 is CASSQDAGAVGAFF. For the CDR3, the DNA is TGTGCCAGCAGCCAAGACGCAGGAGCCGTTGGGGCTTTCTTT.

This chain uses TRBV12-3 or TRBV12-4 with TRBJ1-5, with D unclear. This CDR3 contains 14 residues. V lost 1 base and J 4 bases, leaving 8 bases between the germline ends. CDR3 coding DNA: TGTGCCAGCAGTTTAGGGGCAGAGAATCAGCCCCAGCATTTT. Translating gives CASSLGAENQPQHF.

The table lists this clonotype with many counts. V is TRBV20-1 and J is TRBJ2-3; D gene ambiguous. This CDR3 contains 14 residues. CDR1 is DFQATT and CDR2 is SNEGSKA in the germline V gene (reference sequence). The V end was cut by 6 bases, the J end by 1 base, with 14 bases between. The CDR3: CSAPASVGTDTQYF. The CDR3 DNA follows: TGCAGTGCCCCGGCCAGCGTCGGCACAGATACGCAGTATTTT.

The sample holds a few counts of this clonotype. V and J are TRBV29-1 and TRBJ2-1; 8 bases line up with TRBD1. CDR1 and CDR2 from the germline V gene are SQVTM and ANQGSEA. The CDR3 length is 13 residues. V dropped 4 bases and J dropped 7; count of bases not matched to a gene: 6. This CDR3 reads CSVGQGAGNEQFF. CDR3 DNA sequence: TGCAGCGTTGGCCAGGGGGCTGGGAATGAGCAGTTCTTC.